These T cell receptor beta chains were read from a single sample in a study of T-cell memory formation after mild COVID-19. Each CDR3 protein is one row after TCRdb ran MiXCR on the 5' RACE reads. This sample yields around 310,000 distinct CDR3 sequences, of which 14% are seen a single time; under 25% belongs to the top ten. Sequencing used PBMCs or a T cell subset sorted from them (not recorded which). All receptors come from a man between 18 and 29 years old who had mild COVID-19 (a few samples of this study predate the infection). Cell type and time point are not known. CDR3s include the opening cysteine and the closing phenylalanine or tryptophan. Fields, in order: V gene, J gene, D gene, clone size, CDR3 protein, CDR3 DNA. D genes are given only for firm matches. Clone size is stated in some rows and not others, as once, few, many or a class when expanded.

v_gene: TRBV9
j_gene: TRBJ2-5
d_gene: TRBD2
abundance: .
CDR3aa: CASSKRAGGPETQYF
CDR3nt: TGTGCCAGCAGCAAAAGAGCGGGGGGGCCTGAGACCCAGTACTTC

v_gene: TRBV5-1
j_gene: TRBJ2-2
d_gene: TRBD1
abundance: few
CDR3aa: CASSLAGQGRTGELFF
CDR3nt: TGCGCCAGCAGCTTGGCCGGACAGGGGCGAACCGGGGAGCTGTTTTTT

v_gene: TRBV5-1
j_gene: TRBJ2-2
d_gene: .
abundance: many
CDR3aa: CASRILNTGELFF
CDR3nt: TGCGCCAGCAGGATATTGAACACCGGGGAGCTGTTTTTT

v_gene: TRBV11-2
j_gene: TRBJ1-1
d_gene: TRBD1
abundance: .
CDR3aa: CASSPRQGRNTEAFF
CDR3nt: TGTGCCAGCAGCCCCCGACAGGGAAGGAACACTGAAGCTTTCTTT

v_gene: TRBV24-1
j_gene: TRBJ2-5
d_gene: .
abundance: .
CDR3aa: CATSLRGETQYF
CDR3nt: TGTGCCACCAGTCTGAGGGGCGAGACCCAGTACTTC

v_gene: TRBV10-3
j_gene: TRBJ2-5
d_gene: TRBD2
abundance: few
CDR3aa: CAISEALSAGGKETQYF
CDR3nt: TGTGCCATCAGTGAGGCCCTATCAGCGGGGGGAAAAGAGACCCAGTACTTC

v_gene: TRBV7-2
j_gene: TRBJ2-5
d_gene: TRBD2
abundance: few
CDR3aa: CASSLVRAGVGETQYF
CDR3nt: TGTGCCAGCAGCTTAGTGCGAGCGGGGGTGGGGGAGACCCAGTACTTC

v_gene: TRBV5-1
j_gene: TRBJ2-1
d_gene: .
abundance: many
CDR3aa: CASSLVTAGTYNEQFF
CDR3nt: TGCGCCAGCAGCTTGGTAACGGCGGGGACCTACAATGAGCAGTTCTTC

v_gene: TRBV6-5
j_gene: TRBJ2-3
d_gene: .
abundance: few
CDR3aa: CASRMGTATVNTQYF
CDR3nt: TGTGCCAGCAGAATGGGGACCGCAACCGTGAATACGCAGTATTTT

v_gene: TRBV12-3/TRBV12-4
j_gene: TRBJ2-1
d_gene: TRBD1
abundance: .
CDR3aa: CASSYRQGGYNEQFF
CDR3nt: TGTGCCAGCAGTTACCGACAGGGGGGCTACAATGAGCAGTTCTTC

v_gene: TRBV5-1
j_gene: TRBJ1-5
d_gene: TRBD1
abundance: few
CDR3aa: CASFPGTGEVRNQPQHF
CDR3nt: TGCGCCAGCTTCCCCGGGACAGGGGAGGTAAGGAATCAGCCCCAGCATTTT

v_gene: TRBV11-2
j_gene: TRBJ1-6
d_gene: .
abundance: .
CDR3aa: CASSLVLDSPLHF
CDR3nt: TGTGCCAGCAGCTTAGTCCTCGATTCACCCCTCCACTTT

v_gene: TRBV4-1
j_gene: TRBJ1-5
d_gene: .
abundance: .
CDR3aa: CASSQEWSPSLREQPQHF
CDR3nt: TGCGCCAGCAGCCAAGAATGGTCGCCGTCGTTACGGGAGCAGCCCCAGCATTTT

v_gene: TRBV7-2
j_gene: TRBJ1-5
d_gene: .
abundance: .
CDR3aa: CASSLAPGGNQPQHF
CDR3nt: TGTGCCAGCAGCTTAGCCCCAGGAGGTAATCAGCCCCAGCATTTT

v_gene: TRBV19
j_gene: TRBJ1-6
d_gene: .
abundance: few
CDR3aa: CASSTSMGAYSPLHF
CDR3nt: TGTGCCAGTAGTACTTCGATGGGGGCCTATTCACCCCTCCACTTT

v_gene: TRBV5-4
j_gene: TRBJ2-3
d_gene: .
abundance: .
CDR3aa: CASSDGHRDTQYF
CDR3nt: TGTGCCAGCAGCGACGGCCACCGGGATACGCAGTATTTT